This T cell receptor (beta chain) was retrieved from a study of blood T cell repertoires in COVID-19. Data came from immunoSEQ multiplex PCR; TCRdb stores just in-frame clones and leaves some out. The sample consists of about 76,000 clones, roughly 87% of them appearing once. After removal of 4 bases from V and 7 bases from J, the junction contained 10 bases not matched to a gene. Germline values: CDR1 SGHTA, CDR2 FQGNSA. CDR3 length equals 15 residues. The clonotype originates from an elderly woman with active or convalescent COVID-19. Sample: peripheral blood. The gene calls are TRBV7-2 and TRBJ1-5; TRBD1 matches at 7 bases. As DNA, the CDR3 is TGTGCCAGCAGCTGGTCCGGGACAGAGGGCCAGCCCCAGCATTTT. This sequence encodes CASSWSGTEGQPQHF.